This passage covers 12 T cell receptor beta chains from one sample sequenced in a study of blood T cell repertoires in COVID-19. Clones were read by immunoSEQ multiplex PCR, and TCRdb kept only the in-frame ones, dropping some. Of approximately 300,000 clones listed, about nine tenths are singletons. Sequenced material: PBMCs or T cells enriched from blood (not recorded which). These receptors originate from a man between 60 and 75 years old who had recovered from COVID-19.

This clone came up a few times. The chain uses TRBV6-5 and TRBJ1-2, with 7 bases lining up with TRBD1. CDR1 is MNHEY, CDR2 SVGAGI, per germline. CDR3 size: 13 residues. V lost 5 bases, J lost 4 bases, and 4 bases stayed unmatched. The CDR3 spells CASSNRGGYGYTF. The CDR3 DNA reads TGTGCCAGCAGTAACAGGGGCGGCTATGGCTACACCTTC.

The rearrangement uses TRBV6-2 or TRBV6-3 and TRBJ1-4; 7 nucleotides align to TRBD1. The length of the CDR3 is 18 residues. Germline lookup yields CDR1 MNHEY and CDR2 SVGEGT. Germline trimming cut 6 bases from V and 4 bases from J; bases unmatched to any gene: 17. Written as DNA, the CDR3 is TGTGCCAGCAGCCCTAATTTCCCGACAGGGATTTTTAATGAAAAACTGTTTTTT. Amino acid sequence: CASSPNFPTGIFNEKLFF.

The V call is TRBV7-3, the J call TRBJ2-3; 7 bases map to TRBD2. The CDR3 totals 16 residues. V was clipped by 0 bases and J by 4 bases; unmatched bases: 7. Germline values: CDR1 SGHTA, CDR2 FQGTGA. The CDR3 loop reads CASSLTASGVPDTQYF. The CDR3 DNA sequence: TGTGCCAGCAGCTTAACGGCCAGCGGGGTGCCAGATACGCAGTATTTT.

The chain couples TRBV19 to TRBJ2-3; the D is unclear. Germline V gene data show CDR1 as LNHDA and CDR2 as SQIVND (reference sequence). CDR3 length equals 13 residues. V shed 8 bases and J shed 2 bases, with 11 bases lying between them. The CDR3 here is CASLAEFTDTQYF. The CDR3 coding sequence is TGTGCCAGTCTCGCGGAATTCACAGATACGCAGTATTTT.

V and J are TRBV28 and TRBJ1-3; the match to TRBD1 covers 8 bases. The CDR3 extends over 15 amino acids. V lost 5 bases, J lost 1 base, and 4 bases stayed unmatched. Germline V gene sequence: CDR1 MDHEN, CDR2 SYDVKM. CDR3 residues: CASSPRTGSGNTIYF. CDR3 in DNA: TGTGCCAGCAGTCCCAGGACAGGGTCTGGAAACACCATATATTTT.

This clone was recorded only once. The genes are TRBV5-4 and TRBJ2-5; D might be TRBD2 (5 bases). V lost 0 bases to trimming and J lost 7 bases, with 13 bases between them. CDR1 and CDR2 from the germline V gene are SGHNT and YYREEE (reference sequence). The CDR3 runs 14 residues. Here the CDR3 reads CASSLGLPGGTQYF. The CDR3 DNA follows: TGTGCCAGCAGCTTGGGACTTCCCGGAGGGACCCAGTACTTC.

The V call is TRBV9, the J call TRBJ1-2, with 7 positions matching TRBD1. Germline-derived CDR1 and CDR2 are SGDLS and YYNGEE. The CDR3 runs 16 residues. The J segment lost 8 bases and the V segment lost 4 bases, leaving 17 bases of the junction unmatched. The chain's CDR3 is CASSPTGVGTSLGYTF. The DNA for the CDR3 is TGTGCCAGCAGCCCCACAGGGGTCGGGACATCGTTGGGCTACACCTTC.

Notes on this clone: One end of the junction does not line up with germline, which may come from a read error. V is TRBV3-1 (or the pseudogene TRBV3-2) and J is TRBJ2-1, with 9 bases matching TRBD1. The germline CDR1 and CDR2 sequences are LGHDT and YNNKEL (reference sequence). This CDR3 has 14 residues. CDR3 DNA sequence: TGTGCCAGCAGCCAAGTACCGGGACAGGGCGGGGAACTCTTC. This gives the protein CASSQVPGQGGELF.

V is TRBV29-1 and J is TRBJ1-1; 7 nucleotides match TRBD1. From germline, CDR1 is SQVTM and CDR2 ANQGSEA. This CDR3 has 14 amino acids. V lost 5 bases and J lost 1; bases outside the gene matches: 7. The CDR3 nucleotides are TGCAGCGTTAGGACAGGAAATGCGAACACTGAAGCTTTCTTT. This sequence encodes CSVRTGNANTEAFF.

The chain uses TRBV29-1 and TRBJ2-3; D is ambiguous. CDR1 SQVTM and CDR2 ANQGSEA come from the germline V gene. The CDR3 consists of 15 residues. With 5 bases removed from V and 2 bases from J, the gap between germline ends came to 17 bases. The CDR3 loop is CSVRPIGVSTDTQYF. CDR3 DNA: TGCAGCGTTAGACCCATCGGAGTTTCCACAGATACGCAGTATTTT.

The chain links TRBV28 to TRBJ1-2; no firm D call. Per the germline V gene, CDR1 is MDHEN and CDR2 is SYDVKM. The CDR3 sequence is 12 residues long. Trimming removed 7 bases from V and 5 bases from J, with 11 bases in between. CDR3 region: CASNRSGYGYTF. Written as DNA, the CDR3 is TGTGCCAGCAATAGATCGGGTTATGGCTACACCTTC.

The chain recombines TRBV7-2 with TRBJ2-7, with a weak D call TRBD2 (5 bases). Germline V gene data show CDR1 as SGHTA and CDR2 as FQGNSA. V lost 5 bases and J 10 bases, leaving 12 bases between the germline ends. The CDR3 is made up of 11 amino acids. This CDR3 is CASSPNRDQYF. CDR3 sequence (DNA): TGTGCCAGCAGCCCCAACCGGGATCAGTACTTC. Supplemented by reference TRBV7-2 and TRBJ2-7, the full variable domain reads GAGVSQSPSNKVTEKGKDVELRCDPISGHTALYWYRQSLGQGLEFLIYFQGNSAPDKSGLPSDRFSAERTGGSVSTLTIQRTQQEDSAVYLCASSPNRDQYFGPGTRLTVT.